Below are 18 T cell receptor beta chains sequenced from a single sample in a study of shared clonotypes between healthy human individuals. The method was immunoSEQ multiplex PCR; TCRdb's version includes in-frame clones alone and lacks a portion of them. The sample contains under 1,900,000 clones, about 98.5% of which appear only once. Material for sequencing was naive CD4+ T cells sorted from blood. As to subset: CD45RA+ positively selected. Source of these receptors: a young man in good health.

The chain couples TRBV2 to TRBJ2-2; 7 nucleotides match TRBD2. J was trimmed by 3 bases and V by 2 bases; bases with no gene match: 9. In germline, CDR1 is SNHLY, CDR2 FYNNEI. The CDR3 contains 17 residues. CDR3 loop: CASSEYPIAGDTGELFF. The CDR3, as DNA: TGTGCCAGCAGTGAATATCCTATTGCGGGAGACACCGGGGAGCTGTTTTTT.

The chain carries TRBV5-1 and TRBJ2-2, with D uncertain. Germline-derived CDR1 and CDR2 are SGHRS and YFSETQ. This CDR3 comprises 14 residues. Trimming removed 4 bases from V and 1 base from J, with 8 bases in between. The CDR3 here is CASSPLRNTGELFF. CDR3 sequence (DNA): TGCGCCAGCAGCCCCCTCAGGAACACCGGGGAGCTGTTTTTT.

The rearrangement uses TRBV5-4 and TRBJ2-2, with 9 bases identical to TRBD1. V shed 4 bases, J shed 7 bases, and the junction held 5 bases outside the gene matches. The CDR3 is made up of 14 amino acids. Germline CDR1 reads SGHNT; CDR2 reads YYREEE (reference sequence). The chain's CDR3 is CASSHGQGYGELFF. CDR3 nucleotides: TGTGCCAGCAGCCACGGACAGGGGTACGGGGAGCTGTTTTTT.

The V gene is TRBV5-1, the J gene TRBJ2-7; tentative D call: TRBD1 (6 bases). The CDR3 sequence is 14 residues long. Looked up from germline, CDR1 is SGHRS and CDR2 is YFSETQ. V was pared by 2 bases and J by 3 bases, with 12 bases between. The CDR3 loop reads CASSLRQARYEQYF. In nucleotides, the CDR3 is TGCGCCAGCAGCTTAAGACAGGCCCGCTACGAGCAGTACTTC.

V gene TRBV6-1 combines with J gene TRBJ2-7, with D unresolved. V shed 2 bases and J shed 6 bases, with 14 bases lying between them. The CDR3 is made up of 14 amino acids. Germline loops: CDR1 MNHNS, CDR2 SASEGT. The chain's CDR3 is CASSETLTLGEQYF. CDR3 nucleotides: TGTGCCAGCAGTGAAACGCTGACGCTCGGCGAGCAGTACTTC.

In this sample, this clone turned up once. V and J are TRBV15 and TRBJ2-3, with TRBD2 matching 11 bases. J was trimmed by 0 bases and V by 3 bases; bases with no gene match: 5. Germline V gene data show CDR1 as LNHNV and CDR2 as YYDKDF (reference sequence). The CDR3 length is 17 residues. The CDR3 sequence: CATSSRLAGTSTDTQYF. CDR3 bases: TGTGCCACCAGCAGCCGACTAGCGGGAACTAGCACAGATACGCAGTATTTT.

The V gene is TRBV30, the J gene TRBJ2-7; TRBD1 matches 10 bases. V dropped 5 bases and J dropped 6; count of bases not matched to a gene: 7. CDR3 length: 13 residues. Germline V CDR1 and CDR2: GTSNPN, SVGIG (reference sequence). CDR3 in DNA: TGTGCCTGGGGAGGGACAGGGGACCGCGAGCAGTACTTC. It yields the protein CAWGGTGDREQYF.

The V gene is TRBV12-2, the J gene TRBJ2-3; the table's D gene call, TRBD1, was not cross checked with the DNA. TRBV12-2 is a pseudogene locus. This CDR3 spans 20 amino acids. The CDR3 region is CASRLLGSYLRDSCTDTQYF. The CDR3 DNA follows: TGTGCAAGTCGCTTACTTGGCTCCTACCTCCGGGACAGCTGCACAGATACGCAGTATTTT.

This chain joins TRBV11-2 and TRBJ2-7; no definite D call. The CDR3 loop spans 15 amino acids. The germline V gene has CDR1 SGHAT and CDR2 FQNNGV. The V and J ends lost 5 bases and 0 bases respectively, with 14 bases between them. The CDR3 region is CASSHLRLLSYEQYF. In DNA, the CDR3 is TGTGCCAGCAGCCACCTCCGGCTCCTCTCCTACGAGCAGTACTTC.

This clone is a singleton in its sample. The chain employs TRBV5-1 and TRBJ1-4; D remains unclear. Trimming left V 0 bases short and J 6 bases short, with 12 bases between. CDR3 length equals 15 residues. CDR1 is SGHRS, CDR2 YFSETQ, per germline. The CDR3 sequence is CASSLDSPLYEKLFF. The DNA for the CDR3 is TGCGCCAGCAGCTTGGACAGTCCACTCTATGAAAAACTGTTTTTT.

CDR3 sequence (DNA): TGTGCCAGTAGTCTCTTGGGGAACACTGAAGCTTTCTTT. Translating it yields CASSLLGNTEAFF. The chain joins TRBV19 to TRBJ1-1; D ambiguous. The CDR3 consists of 13 residues. CDR1 is LNHDA and CDR2 is SQIVND in the germline V gene (reference sequence). Trimming took off 5 bases at V and 1 base at J, with 8 bases between the two ends.

The gene calls are TRBV6-4 and TRBJ2-3, with 8 bases aligning to TRBD1. The CDR3 has 16 amino acids. V lost 5 bases, J lost 4 bases, and 11 bases stayed unmatched. The V gene's germline CDR1 is MRHNA and CDR2 SNTAGT. CDR3: CASSRQGYSFADTQYF. In DNA, the CDR3 is TGTGCCAGCAGTCGACAGGGGTATAGTTTCGCAGATACGCAGTATTTT.

The chain employs TRBV19 and TRBJ2-7, with 12 positions matching TRBD2. Germline trimming cut 5 bases from V and 3 bases from J; bases unmatched to any gene: 5. The germline gives CDR1 LNHDA, CDR2 SQIVND (reference sequence). This CDR3 is built from 15 residues. Written as DNA, the CDR3 is TGTGCCAGTAGTTTGGTGGGACTAGCGGGCTACGAGCAGTACTTC. It yields the protein CASSLVGLAGYEQYF.

The CDR3, as DNA: TGTGCCAGCAGCGTAGGGCCCGGGGGGAGAACTGAAGCTTTCTTT. Translation: CASSVGPGGRTEAFF. The chain uses TRBV7-6 and TRBJ1-1, with D possibly being TRBD1 (5 bases). Trimming took 5 bases from V and 5 from J, leaving 18 bases between them. This CDR3 is built from 15 residues. Per germline, CDR1 SGHVS and CDR2 FNYEAQ.

The V call is TRBV18, the J call TRBJ2-7; D perhaps matches TRBD1 (6 bases). Trimming pared 6 bases from V and 0 bases from J, leaving 15 bases between. The germline gives CDR1 KGHSH, CDR2 LQKENI. This CDR3 has 15 amino acids. The CDR3 bases are TGTGCCAGCTCCCCTTGGGACACACTCTCCTACGAGCAGTACTTC. It is translated as CASSPWDTLSYEQYF.

The J gene is TRBJ2-1, the V gene TRBV4-1; TRBD1 matches 7 bases. CDR1 is MGHRA and CDR2 is YSYEKL in the germline V gene. CDR3 length equals 15 residues. Unmatched junction bases numbered 8, after V lost 4 bases and J lost 5 bases. The CDR3 protein is CASSPVRGPHNEQFF. CDR3 bases: TGCGCCAGCAGCCCCGTAAGGGGGCCCCACAATGAGCAGTTCTTC.

The chain uses TRBV6-5 and TRBJ2-1; D assignment may be TRBD1 or TRBD2 (5 bases each). V lost 0 bases to trimming and J lost 2 bases, with 11 bases between them. Germline V lookup: CDR1 MNHEY, CDR2 SVGAGI. The CDR3 loop spans 16 amino acids. In DNA, the CDR3 is TGTGCCAGCAGTTACTCGAGAGGGGACCCCTACAATGAGCAGTTCTTC. Translating it yields CASSYSRGDPYNEQFF.

The CDR3 DNA sequence: TGCGCCAGCAGCACGGGACAGCTTATGGGGTACACTGAAGCTTTCTTT. Amino acids: CASSTGQLMGYTEAFF. V and J are TRBV5-1 and TRBJ1-1, with 7 bases lining up with TRBD1. CDR1 SGHRS and CDR2 YFSETQ come from the germline V gene. CDR3 length: 16 amino acids. V shed 4 bases and J 3 bases; nucleotides not matched to a gene: 12.